This TCR beta chain was profiled in a study of cytomegalovirus exposure and HLA in healthy donors. CDR3 length equals 16 residues. Germline V gene lookup returns CDR1 SGHTA and CDR2 FQGNSA. Germline trimming cut 3 bases from V and 5 bases from J; bases unmatched to any gene: 10. PCR employed 60 Vbeta and 13 Jbeta primers. TCRdb keeps only in-frame clones here, not all; method: immunoSEQ multiplex PCR. The profile shows 150,000 to 200,000 clones, 80% of them singletons. The sequence was collected from a girl between 10 and 17 years old in good health and CMV-seropositive. V usage is TRBV7-2 and J usage is TRBJ2-5; TRBD2 agrees at 9 bases. The sample was PBMCs. The CDR3 reads CASSFVAGAELETQYF. The CDR3 DNA is TGTGCCAGCAGCTTTGTAGCGGGAGCGGAACTGGAGACCCAGTACTTC.